Reported below is one T cell receptor beta chain. The data were taken from a study of CD8 T cells in Susac syndrome. RNA, at about 0.45 to 1 ug, was reverse transcribed with random hexamers. MiXCR, applied by TCRdb to the immunoSEQ multiplex PCR reads, yields one record per CDR3 protein. The sample lists about 250,000 distinct CDR3 sequences, just under 95% occurring once. The CDR3 is made up of 16 amino acids. The V and J ends lost 5 bases and 7 bases respectively, with 23 bases between them. Through negative isolation, CD4+ and CD8+ T cells were obtained, while TEMRA cells were enriched using FACS. This clonotype originated in a human donor with multiple sclerosis. Input material: CD4+ T cells from PBMCs. The chain couples TRBV12-3 or TRBV12-4 to TRBJ1-1, with a possible D match to TRBD1 (5 bases). The CDR3 loop reads CASSGKAGNTADEAFF. DNA of the CDR3: TGTGCCAGCAGTGGAAAGGCAGGGAACACAGCGGATGAAGCTTTCTTT.